These 24 T cell receptor beta chains were sequenced from one sample in a study of blood T cells in healthy people across ages. The second PCR ran about 6 to 12 cycles with a sample-barcoded 5' primer and J-beta primers. Each CDR3 protein gets one entry after TCRdb re-called the 5' RACE reads with MiXCR. Seen here are around 1,500,000 distinct CDR3 sequences, 42% observed once, and the top ten hold roughly 8.2%. The specimen sequenced was blood. These receptors originate from a young woman in good health.

This clonotype was recorded a few times. The rearrangement uses TRBV7-2 and TRBJ1-2, with unresolved D. CDR3 length: 15 amino acids. The germline V gene encodes CDR1 SGHTA and CDR2 FQGNSA. The ends were cut back, 5 bases at V and 0 bases at J, with 13 bases in the middle. The CDR3 nucleotides are TGTGCCAGCAGCCCCTCGGCTCAAGCTAACTATGGCTACACCTTC. This translates into CASSPSAQANYGYTF. The full variable domain, in which reference TRBV7-2 and TRBJ1-2 provide the parts outside the CDR3, is GAGVSQSPSNKVTEKGKDVELRCDPISGHTALYWYRQSLGQGLEFLIYFQGNSAPDKSGLPSDRFSAERTGGSVSTLTIQRTQQEDSAVYLCASSPSAQANYGYTFGSGTRLTVV.

The V call is TRBV7-2, the J call TRBJ2-3; 9 bases align to TRBD2. The ends lost 1 base at V and 3 bases at J; junction bases unmatched: 5. The CDR3 runs 16 residues. Germline V CDR1 and CDR2: SGHTA, FQGNSA. The CDR3 protein is CASSLVSAGGTDTQYF. The CDR3 nucleotides read TGTGCCAGCAGCTTAGTCTCAGCGGGGGGTACAGATACGCAGTATTTT.

The rearrangement joins TRBV20-1 to TRBJ2-1; TRBD1 agrees at 10 bases. The CDR3 sequence is 15 residues long. Germline V lookup: CDR1 DFQATT, CDR2 SNEGSKA (reference sequence). V dropped 1 base and J dropped 13; count of bases not matched to a gene: 13. The CDR3 here is CSARVADRGLETQFF. CDR3 coding DNA: TGCAGTGCTAGAGTGGCGGACAGGGGGTTAGAGACCCAGTTCTTC.

This clonotype was found a few times. In DNA form, the CDR3 reads TGTGCCAGCAGGGATGACACCCACTATGGCTACACCTTC. This sequence encodes CASRDDTHYGYTF. V usage is TRBV3-1 and J usage is TRBJ1-2; D not resolved. The CDR3 extends over 13 amino acids. Trimming left V 6 bases short and J 3 bases short, with 11 bases between. Germline-derived CDR1 and CDR2 are LGHDT and YNNKEL (reference sequence).

The chain has TRBV4-1 and TRBJ2-1; 15 bases line up with TRBD2. Trimming cost V 0 bases and J 0 bases; bases outside gene matches: 9. The germline CDR1 and CDR2 sequences are MGHRA and YSYEKL. CDR3 length equals 21 residues. CDR3 DNA sequence: TGCGCCAGCAGCCAAGATCGCCCCGGGACTAGCGGGAGGAGCTCCTACAATGAGCAGTTCTTC. It specifies CASSQDRPGTSGRSSYNEQFF.

The chain is built from TRBV10-3 and TRBJ1-1, with D possibly being TRBD1 (5 bases). With 6 bases removed from V and 2 bases from J, the gap between germline ends came to 10 bases. The CDR3 consists of 13 residues. The germline CDR1 and CDR2 sequences are ENHRY and SYGVKD. The CDR3 reads CAISQGYNTEAFF. In DNA, the CDR3 is TGTGCCATCAGCCAGGGATACAACACTGAAGCTTTCTTT.

There are a few counts of this clonotype. The genes are TRBV5-6 and TRBJ2-4, with D perhaps being TRBD1 or TRBD2 (6 bases each). The assigned J gene may be wrong: the sequence end matches TRBJ2-7 better. Germline V CDR1 and CDR2: SGHDT, YYEEEE. The CDR3 is 16 residues long. CDR3 DNA sequence: TGTGCCAGCAGCCCAATGGGGGGCAGGGTTTTTTACGAGCAGTACTTC. It encodes CASSPMGGRVFYEQYF.

V and J are TRBV25-1 and TRBJ2-3; D may match TRBD1 or TRBD2 (5 bases each). The V and J ends lost 1 base and 7 bases respectively, with 9 bases between them. This CDR3 has 13 amino acids. Germline CDR1 is MGHDK and CDR2 is SYGVNS. CDR3 sequence: CASSESGRNTQYF. In nucleotides, the CDR3 is TGTGCCAGCAGTGAATCGGGACGGAATACGCAGTATTTT.

There are a few counts of this clonotype. The V call is TRBV7-2, the J call TRBJ2-7, with 10 bases fitting TRBD1. Trimming removed 3 bases from V and 4 bases from J; junction bases left unmatched: 6. CDR3 length: 15 residues. Germline CDR1 reads SGHTA; CDR2 reads FQGNSA. DNA for the CDR3: TGTGCCAGCAGCTTGAGTGGACAGGGGGATTACGAGCAGTACTTC. Encoded protein: CASSLSGQGDYEQYF.

The V gene is TRBV20-1, the J gene TRBJ2-7; 8 bases map to TRBD2. V shed 5 bases and J 7 bases; nucleotides not matched to a gene: 16. Germline assignment: CDR1 DFQATT and CDR2 SNEGSKA (reference sequence). The CDR3 contains 15 residues. The CDR3, as DNA: TGCAGTGCTTTCCCCGGAGCGGGAGATCTTGATGAGCAGTACTTC. It yields the protein CSAFPGAGDLDEQYF.

The chain joins TRBV20-1 to TRBJ2-3, with D perhaps TRBD2 (7 bases). Germline CDR1 and CDR2: DFQATT and SNEGSKA (reference sequence). V was trimmed by 6 bases and J by 3 bases, leaving 19 bases between them. The CDR3 extends over 15 amino acids. The CDR3 DNA is TGCAGTGCCGAGCCCCCGGGGGGCGGAACAGATACGCAGTATTTT. As protein: CSAEPPGGGTDTQYF.

This chain links TRBV5-6 with TRBJ1-1; 8 positions agree with TRBD1. Germline trimming cut 2 bases from V and 0 bases from J; bases unmatched to any gene: 6. Germline V gene sequence: CDR1 SGHDT, CDR2 YYEEEE. This CDR3 has 16 residues. The CDR3 bases are TGTGCCAGCAGCTTATTAGGGGACAGGATGAACACTGAAGCTTTCTTT. Translation: CASSLLGDRMNTEAFF.

This clonotype has only a few counts. The chain uses TRBV28 and TRBJ1-2; a possible D gene is TRBD1 (5 bases). CDR3 length equals 18 residues. Per the germline V gene, CDR1 is MDHEN and CDR2 is SYDVKM. The ends were cut back, 1 base at V and 4 bases at J, with 22 bases in the middle. The chain's CDR3 is CASSLSLGPWGVLYGYTF. CDR3 DNA sequence: TGTGCCAGCAGTTTATCCCTCGGCCCTTGGGGGGTCCTCTATGGCTACACCTTC.

This clonotype has a handful of counts. The chain uses TRBV5-1 and TRBJ2-5; D is perhaps TRBD2 (5 bases). The ends were cut back, 4 bases at V and 2 bases at J, with 12 bases in the middle. The CDR3 consists of 14 residues. The germline gives CDR1 SGHRS, CDR2 YFSETQ. CDR3 in DNA: TGCGCCAGCAGCCGTGAAGCGGCGCAAGAGACCCAGTACTTC. Translating it yields CASSREAAQETQYF. The whole variable domain, remainder taken from reference TRBV5-1 and TRBJ2-5, is KAGVTQTPRYLIKTRGQQVTLSCSPISGHRSVSWYQQTPGQGLQFLFEYFSETQRNKGNFPGRFSGRQFSNSRSEMNVSTLELGDSALYLCASSREAAQETQYFGPGTRLLVL.

The CDR3 sequence is CASSYTTASNQPQHF. CDR3 nucleotide sequence: TGTGCCAGCAGTTATACCACGGCCAGCAATCAGCCCCAGCATTTT. The rearrangement uses TRBV7-2 and TRBJ1-5; D not certain. Germline CDR1 SGHTA, CDR2 FQGNSA. Trimming shortened V by 6 bases and J by 1 base, and 13 bases separated the two germline ends. This CDR3 spans 15 amino acids.

A few counts support this clonotype. J is TRBJ2-5 and V is TRBV29-1, with 13 positions matching TRBD2. This CDR3 has 15 amino acids. CDR1 is SQVTM and CDR2 is ANQGSEA in the germline V gene. After removal of 4 bases from V and 4 bases from J, the junction contained 6 bases not matched to a gene. CDR3 protein: CSVVWTSGSGETQYF. CDR3 nucleotides: TGCAGCGTTGTCTGGACTAGCGGGAGTGGAGAGACCCAGTACTTC. The whole variable domain, remainder taken from reference TRBV29-1 and TRBJ2-5, is SAVISQKPSRDICQRGTSLTIQCQVDSQVTMMFWYRQQPGQSLTLIATANQGSEATYESGFVIDKFPISRPNLTFSTLTVSNMSPEDSSIYLCSVVWTSGSGETQYFGPGTRLLVL.

The chain links TRBV14 to TRBJ1-1, with D perhaps TRBD1 (6 bases). Germline lookup yields CDR1 SGHDN and CDR2 FVKESK. This CDR3 has 14 amino acids. Between the trimmed V and J ends, which lost 1 base and 3 bases, there was a span of 9 bases. The CDR3 DNA follows: TGTGCCAGCAGCCAAGTGGGGGCGCACACTGAAGCTTTCTTT. It translates to CASSQVGAHTEAFF.

The chain is built from TRBV3-1 and TRBJ1-1; D not resolved. Per germline, CDR1 LGHDT and CDR2 YNNKEL (reference sequence). This CDR3 has 14 residues. V was trimmed by 2 bases and J by 1 base, leaving 8 bases between them. The CDR3 nucleotides are TGTGCCAGCAGCCAAAACACCCAGAACACTGAAGCTTTCTTT. This translates into CASSQNTQNTEAFF.

This clonotype was found a few times. V and J are TRBV5-1 and TRBJ1-2; 7 bases map to TRBD1. J gave up 7 bases and V 9 bases, and 18 bases lay outside the gene matches. Germline CDR1 and CDR2: SGHRS and YFSETQ. CDR3 length equals 15 residues. In nucleotides, the CDR3 is TGCGCCACCCAGGAAGGGGGGACAGCTCTCACTGGCTACACCTTC. Its translation is CATQEGGTALTGYTF.

This chain connects TRBV25-1 to TRBJ2-3; D gene uncertain. The CDR3 consists of 12 residues. V was pared by 1 base and J by 8 bases, with 7 bases between. The germline CDR1 and CDR2 sequences are MGHDK and SYGVNS. CDR3 sequence reads: CASSESWGTQYF. In nucleotides, the CDR3 is TGTGCCAGCAGTGAATCGTGGGGTACGCAGTATTTT.

This rearrangement joins TRBV7-2 to TRBJ2-7; no firm D call. In germline, CDR1 is SGHTA, CDR2 FQGNSA. V was shortened by 1 base and J by 6 bases, with 7 bases between the two germline ends. The CDR3 loop spans 12 amino acids. CDR3 region: CASSLDYIEQYF. The CDR3 DNA sequence: TGTGCCAGCAGCTTAGACTATATCGAGCAGTACTTC.

The CDR3 here is CASRPTGLASYNEQFF. CDR3 sequence (DNA): TGCGCCAGCAGACCCACGGGACTAGCGAGCTACAATGAGCAGTTCTTC. The chain uses TRBV5-1 and TRBJ2-1; TRBD2 matches 10 bases. V gave up 5 bases and J gave up 3 bases; unmatched junction bases: 8. Germline V gene sequence: CDR1 SGHRS, CDR2 YFSETQ. The CDR3 extends over 16 amino acids.

V usage is TRBV20-1 and J usage is TRBJ2-7; 8 bases are a match to TRBD2. Germline CDR1 is DFQATT and CDR2 is SNEGSKA (reference sequence). There are 16 residues in the CDR3. The V segment lost 3 bases and the J segment 3 bases; nucleotides outside the gene matches: 13. The CDR3 protein is CSASLPGTSGFYEQYF. CDR3 nucleotide sequence: TGCAGTGCTAGCCTCCCCGGAACTAGCGGCTTCTACGAGCAGTACTTC.

The rearrangement uses TRBV20-1 and TRBJ2-1; 15 bases match TRBD2. The CDR3 sequence is 15 residues long. In germline, CDR1 is DFQATT, CDR2 SNEGSKA (reference sequence). Losses at the gene ends were 5 bases for V and 7 bases for J; bases not matched to a gene: 6. The CDR3 protein is CSAASGTSGRNEQFF. The DNA for the CDR3 is TGCAGTGCTGCCTCCGGGACTAGCGGGAGGAATGAGCAGTTCTTC.